This entry features one TCR beta chain sequence. Authors' methods: For nucleated cells, counts were estimated from reference gene primer amplification. The repertoire was sequenced with immunoSEQ multiplex PCR; TCRdb's copy has only in-frame clones and lacks some. V, J and clone size derive from that table, while D and trimming were established from the DNA sequence. This sample carries some 670,000 clones, about nine tenths of them seen once, and the ten largest clones take over 0.2%. The sample is drawn from a study of blood T cell repertoires in COVID-19. Across the study: COVID-19 samples, acute and convalescent, were from the United States, Italy and Spain. In each case, the material was cDNA or gDNA derived from T cells, B-cell-depleted T cells, or PBMCs.

The CDR3 extends over 16 amino acids. In germline, CDR1 is ENHRY, CDR2 SYGVKD. Trimming took off 1 base at V and 4 bases at J, with 16 bases between the two ends. The specimen sequenced was peripheral blood. The origin of this receptor is a woman aged 18 to 35 with acute or convalescent COVID-19. The rearrangement uses TRBV10-3 and TRBJ1-2; D possibly corresponds to TRBD1 (6 bases). The CDR3 sequence: CAISEFTKQGFYGYTF. The CDR3 coding sequence is TGTGCCATCAGTGAGTTCACCAAACAGGGTTTCTATGGCTACACCTTC.